A selection of T cell receptor beta chains follows, all from one sample in a study of CD8 T cells in Susac syndrome. MiXCR was run by TCRdb on the immunoSEQ multiplex PCR reads, yielding one entry per CDR3 protein. Among about 130,000 distinct CDR3 sequences listed, about 95% were seen once. The specimen sequenced was CD4+ T cells from PBMCs. Receptors originate from a human donor in good health. CDR3s include the opening cysteine and the closing phenylalanine or tryptophan. Fields, in order: J gene, V gene, D gene, CDR3 protein, CDR3 DNA. D genes are given only for firm matches.

J: TRBJ1-5; V: TRBV6-2/TRBV6-3; D: .; CDR3: CASSYIPQGRNQPQHF; DNA: TGTGCCAGCAGTTACATCCCCCAGGGGCGAAATCAGCCCCAGCATTTT
J: TRBJ2-1; V: TRBV18; D: .; CDR3: CASSPPGGQGNEQFF; DNA: TGTGCCAGCTCACCACCGGGCGGCCAGGGGAATGAGCAGTTCTTC
J: TRBJ2-2; V: TRBV6-2/TRBV6-3; D: TRBD2; CDR3: CASSFTLARPTGELFF; DNA: TGTGCCAGCAGTTTTACACTAGCGAGACCGACCGGGGAGCTGTTTTTT
J: TRBJ2-7; V: TRBV20-1; D: .; CDR3: CSARMDRAPSEQYF; DNA: TGCAGTGCTAGAATGGACAGAGCCCCGAGTGAGCAGTACTTC
J: TRBJ1-2; V: TRBV29-1; D: .; CDR3: CSVGEAYGYTF; DNA: TGCAGCGTTGGTGAAGCCTATGGCTACACCTTC
J: TRBJ2-7; V: TRBV6-5; D: .; CDR3: CASSYRQTYEQYF; DNA: TGTGCCAGCAGTTACCGGCAGACCTACGAGCAGTACTTC
J: TRBJ1-2; V: TRBV29-1; D: .; CDR3: CSAPQGLSNYGYTF; DNA: TGCAGCGCACCACAGGGATTGTCTAACTATGGCTACACCTTC
J: TRBJ2-7; V: TRBV7-2; D: .; CDR3: CASSYRGKQYF; DNA: TGTGCCAGCAGCTATAGGGGGAAGCAGTACTTC
J: TRBJ1-4; V: TRBV5-6; D: .; CDR3: CASSLTSGSVEKLFF; DNA: TGTGCCAGCAGCCTGACCTCGGGAAGCGTTGAAAAACTGTTTTTT
J: TRBJ2-7; V: TRBV3-1; D: .; CDR3: CASSQDEAFYEQYF; DNA: TGTGCCAGCAGCCAAGATGAGGCCTTCTACGAGCAGTACTTC
J: TRBJ2-5; V: TRBV29-1; D: .; CDR3: CSVEGWTSAQETQYF; DNA: TGCAGCGTTGAAGGTTGGACAAGCGCTCAAGAGACCCAGTACTTC